These T cell receptor beta chains were read from a single sample in a study of T cell repertoires in cytomegalovirus infection. These receptors lack a known antigen. TCRdb reanalysed the reads using MiXCR and keeps one entry per CDR3 protein. The sample lists over 25,000 distinct CDR3 sequences, under 20% occurring once. This material consisted of CD8+ T cells from cultured PBMCs, taken from culture after CMV antigen stimulation. These receptors were collected from a human donor in good health (CMV status not recorded). Some clones in this sample may be carry-over from other donors' samples. Both conserved end residues are part of each CDR3. A D gene is named only where the DNA matches it firmly. Rows may omit the clone size; those that give it use once, few, many or a size class.

V	D	length	J	size	CDR3	DNA
TRBV4-3	.	18	TRBJ2-7	many	CASSQDRNGGYLTDEQYF	TGCGCCAGCAGCCAAGATCGGAACGGGGGATACCTTACGGACGAGCAGTACTTC
TRBV6-2/TRBV6-3	TRBD2	14	TRBJ2-3	.	CASSQRESTDTQYF	TGTGCCAGCAGTCAGCGGGAGAGCACAGATACGCAGTATTTT
TRBV11-3	.	15	TRBJ2-1	few	CASSDGSFPYNEQFF	TGTGCCAGCAGCGACGGGAGTTTCCCTTACAATGAGCAGTTCTTC
TRBV7-2	.	12	TRBJ2-2	.	CASSLLGGELFF	TGTGCCAGCAGCTTATTAGGCGGGGAGCTGTTTTTT
TRBV7-9	TRBD1	16	TRBJ2-7	few	CASSLSGTGSLYEQYF	TGTGCCAGCAGCTTGTCCGGGACAGGTTCCCTTTACGAGCAGTACTTC
TRBV7-6	.	14	TRBJ2-7	few	CASSLTGASYEQYF	TGTGCCAGCAGCTTAACCGGGGCCTCCTACGAGCAGTACTTC
TRBV2	.	14	TRBJ1-1	few	CASSERYTNTEAFF	TGTGCCAGCAGTGAAAGGTACACCAACACTGAAGCTTTCTTT
TRBV7-7	.	16	TRBJ1-3	.	CASSLPTDCSGNTIYF	TGTGCCAGCAGTCTCCCGACGGACTGCTCTGGAAACACCATATATTTT
TRBV28	TRBD1	13	TRBJ1-1	.	CASSFSTGFVAFF	TGTGCCAGCAGTTTCTCGACAGGGTTCGTTGCTTTCTTT
TRBV27	TRBD1	15	TRBJ1-6	.	CASSPYRGSNSPLHF	TGTGCCAGCAGTCCGTACAGGGGGAGTAATTCACCCCTCCACTTT
TRBV19	.	16	TRBJ1-5	.	CASSIEYGGLNQPQHF	TGTGCCAGTAGTATAGAGTACGGAGGGCTCAATCAGCCCCAGCATTTT
TRBV7-9	.	14	TRBJ1-2	many	CASSYQGFNYGYTF	TGTGCCAGCAGCTACCAGGGCTTCAACTATGGCTACACCTTC
TRBV12-5	.	14	TRBJ1-2	.	CASAPQGRMDGYTF	TGTGCTAGTGCCCCACAGGGCAGAATGGATGGCTACACCTTC
TRBV20-1	.	17	TRBJ2-1	.	CSANIRLEARSYNEQFF	TGCAGTGCTAATATCCGGTTGGAAGCGAGGTCCTACAATGAGCAGTTCTTC
TRBV7-2	.	16	TRBJ2-3	.	CASSLVEGASTDTQYF	TGTGCCAGCAGCTTAGTAGAGGGAGCTAGCACAGATACGCAGTATTTT
TRBV27	.	14	TRBJ2-7	.	CASSGWDNHYEQYF	TGTGCCAGCAGTGGCTGGGACAACCACTACGAGCAGTACTTC
TRBV3-1	TRBD1	15	TRBJ1-2	few	CASSPAGTGVGGYTF	TGTGCCAGCAGCCCTGCCGGGACAGGGGTGGGTGGCTACACCTTC
TRBV12-3/TRBV12-4	.	16	TRBJ1-1	.	CASSPPQGSGATEAFF	TGTGCCAGCAGCCCTCCACAGGGTAGCGGGGCCACTGAAGCTTTCTTT
TRBV29-1	TRBD1	16	TRBJ2-3	.	CSALLGGQGVEYTQYF	TGCAGCGCTCTGTTAGGTGGACAGGGGGTTGAGTATACGCAGTATTTT
TRBV6-1	.	15	TRBJ1-4	few	CASSEGMEGMKKLFF	TGTGCCAGCAGTGAAGGGATGGAGGGTATGAAAAAACTGTTTTTT
TRBV5-1	.	15	TRBJ2-3	.	CASSLERGVTDTQYF	TGCGCCAGCAGCTTGGAAAGGGGTGTTACAGATACGCAGTATTTT
TRBV20-1	.	12	TRBJ1-1	few	CSAPRADTEAFF	TGCAGTGCTCCCAGGGCGGACACTGAAGCTTTCTTT
TRBV7-9	.	15	TRBJ2-1	few	CASSFIDNALNEQFF	TGTGCCAGCAGCTTCATTGACAATGCCCTCAATGAGCAGTTCTTC
TRBV6-6	TRBD1	17	TRBJ1-1	.	CASIGLNRGLLDTEAFF	TGTGCCAGCATCGGTCTGAACAGGGGGCTTCTTGACACTGAAGCTTTCTTT